This T cell receptor beta chain appears in the sequencing data of a study of CD8 T cells in ankylosing spondylitis. Study results and limitations: A TCR beta motif of roughly eight highly homologous variants appeared characteristic of ankylosing spondylitis blood.

This clonotype was detected only a few times. Its antigen is not known. TCRdb reprocessed the 5' RACE reads with MiXCR, giving one entry per CDR3 protein. The table records over 450,000 distinct CDR3 sequences, about 13% of them present only once. The CDR3 runs to 15 residues. The germline CDR1 and CDR2 sequences are SGHRS and YFSETQ. Deletions cut 2 bases from V and 5 bases from J, with 13 bases between. Sequencing was done on a sample of blood, either unsorted or a sorted T cell fraction (not recorded which). The chain recombines TRBV5-1 with TRBJ2-2, with D possibly matching TRBD2 (6 bases). This TCR derives from a male donor with ankylosing spondylitis. The CDR3 sequence is CASSFGGLGTGELFF. The CDR3 coding sequence is TGCGCCAGCAGCTTCGGGGGATTAGGAACCGGGGAGCTGTTTTTT.